This T cell receptor beta chain is drawn from a study of T-cell reconstitution after alpha-beta-depleted transplantation in children (dated by TCRdb to the mid-2010s). Study-wide context: The study quantitatively tracked T-cell immune reconstitution after TCRalphabeta/CD19-depleted allogeneic hematopoietic cell transplantation in children using TCR repertoire profiling. Findings and caveats that apply to the study as a whole: In some patients, high TCRbeta diversity at day 60 was attributed to recipient T cells and intrathymic progenitors that had survived conditioning. Over subsequent months, a decline in hyperexpanded clone frequencies was noted, and after one year, T-cell counts and TCRbeta diversity were mostly ascribed to newly produced T cells. The apparently early alphabetaT-cell count recovery about two months after transplant was reportedly dependent on only several hundred rapidly expanded clones derived from non-depleted graft cells.

Read against the paper, the sample's treatment or condition label means: allogeneic hematopoietic cell transplantation with graft depleted of TCRalphabeta T cells and CD19 B cells. The transplant recipients were children given TCRalphabeta/CD19-depleted allogeneic hematopoietic cell grafts. This clonotype turned up a few times. The specificity of this receptor is unknown. Per-base quality was not reported, and no clone a single base away is much larger than it. V is trimmed back by 5 bases and J by 5 bases, and the junction contains 2 bases that no gene match accounts for. The germline V gene encodes CDR1 LGHDT and CDR2 YNNKEL (reference sequence). Counted from cysteine to phenylalanine, this CDR3 has 12 amino acids. Here the CDR3 DNA is all that survives: 36 bases in frame from base 1. Libraries came from PCR. Instrument used: Illumina HiSeq 2500. To normalize quantification of the TCRbeta repertoire, the TCR libraries were built with molecular barcoding that relied on unique molecular identifiers. Using fastp trimming at Q25 and MiXCR clonotype assembly, TCRdb reanalyzed the public sequencing data and kept in-frame beta chains. Merged by CDR3 protein, the rows form single entries marked with the most common genes and DNA. This sample has around 960,000 distinct CDR3 sequences in its table, and roughly 29% of those were observed once. The ten largest clones add up to under 30% of the sample.

The origin of this receptor is a boy under two years old who had a stem cell transplant for SCID, so the T cells may come from the graft donor. The chain is assembled from TRBV3-1 and TRBJ2-5, with 7 middle bases fitting TRBD1. The source material was PBMCs, mostly from graft donor cells, sampled 360 days after TCRalphabeta/CD19-depleted stem cell transplant. The DNA is as follows: TGTGCCAGCAGCACAGGGGCCGAGACCCAGTACTTC. This yields the protein CASSTGAETQYF.